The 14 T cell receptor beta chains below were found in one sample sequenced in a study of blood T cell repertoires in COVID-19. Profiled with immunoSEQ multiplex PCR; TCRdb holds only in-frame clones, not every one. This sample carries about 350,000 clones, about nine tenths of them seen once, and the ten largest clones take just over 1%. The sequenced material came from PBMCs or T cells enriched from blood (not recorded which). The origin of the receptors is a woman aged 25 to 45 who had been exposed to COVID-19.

The CDR3 nucleotides read TGTGCCAGTACCGGGGGTTTAAATGAAAAACTGTTTTTT. Protein: CASTGGLNEKLFF. This chain connects TRBV10-3 to TRBJ1-4; possibly TRBD1 for D (5 bases). V gave up 10 bases and J gave up 5 bases, with 14 bases separating them. Germline values: CDR1 ENHRY, CDR2 SYGVKD. This CDR3 is built from 13 residues.

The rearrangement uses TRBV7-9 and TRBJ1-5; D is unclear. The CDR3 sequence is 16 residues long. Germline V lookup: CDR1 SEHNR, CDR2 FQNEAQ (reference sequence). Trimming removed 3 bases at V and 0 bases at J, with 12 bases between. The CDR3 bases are TGTGCCAGCAGCTTGAACGTGCGAGGTAGCAATCAGCCCCAGCATTTT. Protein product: CASSLNVRGSNQPQHF.

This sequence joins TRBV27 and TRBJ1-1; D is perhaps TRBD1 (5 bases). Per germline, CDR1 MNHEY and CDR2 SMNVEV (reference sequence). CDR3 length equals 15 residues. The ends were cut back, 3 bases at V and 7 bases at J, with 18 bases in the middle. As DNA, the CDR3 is TGTGCCAGCAGTTTTAGGGGACTGGGGGTAATTGAAGCTTTCTTT. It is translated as CASSFRGLGVIEAFF.

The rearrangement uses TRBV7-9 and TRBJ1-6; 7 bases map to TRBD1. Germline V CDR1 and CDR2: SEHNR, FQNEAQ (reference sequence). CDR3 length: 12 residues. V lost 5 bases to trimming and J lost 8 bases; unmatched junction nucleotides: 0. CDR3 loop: CASSGQDSPLHF. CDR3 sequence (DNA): TGTGCCAGCAGCGGACAGGATTCACCCCTCCACTTT.

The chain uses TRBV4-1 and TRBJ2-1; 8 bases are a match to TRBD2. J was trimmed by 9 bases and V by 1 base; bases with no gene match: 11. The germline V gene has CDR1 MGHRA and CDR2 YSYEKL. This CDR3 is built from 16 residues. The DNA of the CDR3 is TGCGCCAGCAGCCAAGGGGCGACTAGCGAACCTTCTGAGCAGTTCTTC. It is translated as CASSQGATSEPSEQFF.

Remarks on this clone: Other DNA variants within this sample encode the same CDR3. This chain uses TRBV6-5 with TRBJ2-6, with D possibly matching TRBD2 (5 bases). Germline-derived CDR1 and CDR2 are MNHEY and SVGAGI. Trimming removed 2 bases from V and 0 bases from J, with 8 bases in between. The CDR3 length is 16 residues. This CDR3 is CASSYRRSSGANVLTF. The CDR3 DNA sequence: TGTGCCAGCAGTTACCGGAGGAGCTCTGGGGCCAACGTCCTGACTTTC.

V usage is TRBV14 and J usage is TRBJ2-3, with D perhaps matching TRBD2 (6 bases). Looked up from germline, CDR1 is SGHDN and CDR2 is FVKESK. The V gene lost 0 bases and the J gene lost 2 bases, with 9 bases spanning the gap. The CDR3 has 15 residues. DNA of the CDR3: TGTGCCAGCAGCCAAGATCTAGCGCCCACAGATACGCAGTATTTT. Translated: CASSQDLAPTDTQYF.

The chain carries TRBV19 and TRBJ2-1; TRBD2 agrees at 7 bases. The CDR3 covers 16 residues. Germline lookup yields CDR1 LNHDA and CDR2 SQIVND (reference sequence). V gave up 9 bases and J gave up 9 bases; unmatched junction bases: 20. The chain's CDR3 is CASPGEGPTWRAEQFF. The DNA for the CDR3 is TGTGCCAGCCCCGGGGAGGGCCCGACTTGGCGTGCTGAGCAGTTCTTC. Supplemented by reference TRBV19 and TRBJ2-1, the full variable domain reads DGGITQSPKYLFRKEGQNVTLSCEQNLNHDAMYWYRQDPGQGLRLIYYSQIVNDFQKGDIAEGYSVSREKKESFPLTVTSAQKNPTAFYLCASPGEGPTWRAEQFFGPGTRLTVL.

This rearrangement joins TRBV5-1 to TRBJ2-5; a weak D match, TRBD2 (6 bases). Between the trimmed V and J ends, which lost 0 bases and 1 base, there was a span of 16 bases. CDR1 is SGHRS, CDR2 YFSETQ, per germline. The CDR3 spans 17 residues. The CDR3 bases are TGCGCCAGCAGCTTGGGTCTGTCTAGTAGCGGCCAAGAGACCCAGTACTTC. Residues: CASSLGLSSSGQETQYF.

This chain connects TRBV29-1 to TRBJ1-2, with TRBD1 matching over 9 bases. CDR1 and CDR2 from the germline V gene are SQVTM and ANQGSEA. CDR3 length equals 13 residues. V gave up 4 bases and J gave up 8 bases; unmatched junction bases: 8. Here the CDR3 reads CSVAGGQGTGYTF. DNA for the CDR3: TGCAGCGTTGCCGGAGGACAGGGGACGGGCTACACCTTC.

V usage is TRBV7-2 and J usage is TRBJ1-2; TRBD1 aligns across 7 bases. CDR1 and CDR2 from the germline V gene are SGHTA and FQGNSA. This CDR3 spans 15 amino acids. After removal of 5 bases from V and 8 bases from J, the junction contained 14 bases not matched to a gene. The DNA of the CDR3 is TGTGCCAGCAGCACTGCTGGGGGCAGGGGGAGAGGCTACACCTTC. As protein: CASSTAGGRGRGYTF.

The CDR3 region is CATTSGGGGTDTQYF. CDR3 nucleotide sequence: TGTGCCACGACTAGCGGAGGGGGAGGGACAGATACGCAGTATTTT. The J gene is TRBJ2-3, the V gene TRBV19; 9 bases align to TRBD2. There are 15 residues in the CDR3. Trimming at V came to 10 bases and at J to 3 bases, leaving 11 bases not matched to a gene. Germline CDR1 reads LNHDA; CDR2 reads SQIVND (reference sequence).

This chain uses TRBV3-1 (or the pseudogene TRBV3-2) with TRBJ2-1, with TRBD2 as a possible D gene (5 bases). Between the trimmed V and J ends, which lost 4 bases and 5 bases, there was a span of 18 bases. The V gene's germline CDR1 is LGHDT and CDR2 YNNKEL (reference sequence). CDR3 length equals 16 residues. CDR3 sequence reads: CASSPSGGRADNEQFF. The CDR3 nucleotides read TGTGCCAGCAGCCCCTCCGGCGGGCGGGCGGACAATGAGCAGTTCTTC.

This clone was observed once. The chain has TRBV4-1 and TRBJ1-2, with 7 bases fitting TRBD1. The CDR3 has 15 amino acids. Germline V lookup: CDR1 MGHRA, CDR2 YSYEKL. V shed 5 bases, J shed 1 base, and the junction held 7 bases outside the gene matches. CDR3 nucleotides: TGCGCCAGCAGCGGAGGGGACAGTTTTAACTATGGCTACACCTTC. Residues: CASSGGDSFNYGYTF.